This TCR beta chain was identified in a study of CD8 T cells in ankylosing spondylitis. Study-level points and caveats: Seven to nine highly homologous variants made up a TCR beta motif that seemed to typify ankylosing spondylitis blood.

The CDR3 length is 14 residues. CDR1 and CDR2 (germline): SGHRS, YFSETQ. V was shortened by 0 bases and J by 3 bases, with 10 bases between the two germline ends. There are many counts of this clonotype. What it binds is unknown. Generation of TCR beta libraries employed quantitative 5'-RACE incorporating molecular barcodes. TCRdb called the 5' RACE reads again in MiXCR, with one record for every CDR3 protein. The table has hundreds of thousands of distinct CDR3 sequences, roughly 10% seen once. The chain employs TRBV5-1 and TRBJ2-7; TRBD1 might be the D (6 bases). The receptor was derived from a male donor with ankylosing spondylitis. Sequenced sample: blood, either unsorted or a sorted T cell fraction (not recorded which). The CDR3, as DNA: TGCGCCAGCAGCTTGGTCCTACAGGGCTACGAGCAGTACTTC. This encodes CASSLVLQGYEQYF.